This TCR beta chain originates from a study of CD8 T cells in ankylosing spondylitis. Study-level results: Disease-linked clones had a CD8+ phenotype and relatively low frequency in peripheral blood. A TCR beta motif made of about 8 highly homologous variants seemed typical of ankylosing spondylitis blood.

This clonotype was observed a handful of times. Its matching antigen is unknown. Trimming took 2 bases from V and 0 from J, leaving 10 bases between them. The length of the CDR3 is 15 residues. CDR1 is DFQATT, CDR2 SNEGSKA, per germline (reference sequence). TCRdb re-called the 5' RACE reads with MiXCR, one entry per CDR3 protein. The table has under 450,000 distinct CDR3 sequences, roughly 18% seen once; the top ten hold approximately 1%. Sequencing was carried out using blood, either unsorted or a sorted T cell fraction (not recorded which). The TCR sequence derives from a male donor with ankylosing spondylitis. The V and J genes are TRBV20-1 and TRBJ2-2; no firm D call. The CDR3 reads CSARKAVPNTGELFF. The DNA for the CDR3 is TGCAGTGCTAGAAAAGCAGTACCGAACACCGGGGAGCTGTTTTTT.